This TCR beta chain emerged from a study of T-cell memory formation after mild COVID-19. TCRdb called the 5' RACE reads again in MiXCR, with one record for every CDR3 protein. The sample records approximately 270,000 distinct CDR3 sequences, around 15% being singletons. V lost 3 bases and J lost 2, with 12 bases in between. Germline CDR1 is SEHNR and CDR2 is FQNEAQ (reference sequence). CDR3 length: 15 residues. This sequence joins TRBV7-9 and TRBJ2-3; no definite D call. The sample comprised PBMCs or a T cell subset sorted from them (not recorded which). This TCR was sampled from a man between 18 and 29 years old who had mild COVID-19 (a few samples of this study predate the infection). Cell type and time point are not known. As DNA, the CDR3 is TGTGCCAGCAGCTTTGATGTCTACCACACAGATACGCAGTATTTT. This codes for CASSFDVYHTDTQYF.